This T cell receptor (beta chain) was sequenced for a study of blood T cells in healthy people across ages. Sample-barcoded 5' priming and a J-beta primer mix drove a second PCR of about 6 to 11 cycles. In TCRdb, the 5' RACE reads were re-called with MiXCR into one record per CDR3 protein. The repertoire holds roughly 1,000,000 distinct CDR3 sequences, with approximately 25% as singletons. The study drew donors from healthy Caucasian individuals in Russia aged about 6 to 90. They isolated at least 6.5 million PBMCs from each sample. To note about this clonotype: Its antigen is unidentified.

Study results and caveats: It was the long-lived donors that had more naive CD4+ cells and higher diversity than aged donors.

This CDR3 spans 15 amino acids. Trimming removed 6 bases at V and 0 bases at J, with 15 bases between. Germline V gene lookup returns CDR1 MNHEY and CDR2 SVGEGT. The sample was also linked to a second study, of T cells of mothers and their children. Per that paper: A primer called M1S, used in the second PCR, added sample barcodes and 2-4 random nucleotides.

Material: blood. This receptor was identified in a girl aged 2 to 10 in good health. The chain couples TRBV6-2 or TRBV6-3 to TRBJ2-7, with D maybe TRBD2 (5 bases). The CDR3 coding sequence is TGTGCCAGCAGCCCCCTACAGCGGTTCTCCTACGAGCAGTACTTC. Translation: CASSPLQRFSYEQYF.